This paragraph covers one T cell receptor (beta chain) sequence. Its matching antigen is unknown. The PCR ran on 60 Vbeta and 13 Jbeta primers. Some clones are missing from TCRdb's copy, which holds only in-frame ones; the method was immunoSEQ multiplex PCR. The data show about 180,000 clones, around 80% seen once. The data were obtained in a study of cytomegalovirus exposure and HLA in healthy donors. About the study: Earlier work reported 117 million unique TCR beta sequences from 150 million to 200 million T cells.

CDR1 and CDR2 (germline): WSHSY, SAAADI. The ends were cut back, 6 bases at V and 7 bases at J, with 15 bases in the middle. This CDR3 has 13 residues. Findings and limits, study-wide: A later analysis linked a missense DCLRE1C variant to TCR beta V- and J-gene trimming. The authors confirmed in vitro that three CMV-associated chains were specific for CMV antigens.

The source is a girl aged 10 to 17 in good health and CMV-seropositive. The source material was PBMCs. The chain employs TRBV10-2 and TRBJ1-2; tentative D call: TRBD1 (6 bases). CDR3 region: CASSSGQSAGYTF. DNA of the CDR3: TGCGCCAGCAGCTCCGGACAGTCCGCTGGCTACACCTTC.